This is a list of T cell receptor beta chains from one sample in a study of Graves' ophthalmopathy and Graves' hyperthyroidism. TCRdb processed the multiplex PCR reads anew with MiXCR; each CDR3 protein has one entry. The sample has under 350,000 distinct CDR3 sequences; roughly 15% are singletons. The source material was peripheral blood. The origin of the receptors is an adult man with Graves' ophthalmopathy. Both conserved end residues are part of each CDR3. The order of the fields is CDR3 protein, clone size, V gene, J gene. Clone size, where shown, is once, few, many, or a class for clones that have expanded.

CDR3 protein: CASSHGWSLLIEAFF
clone size: NA
V gene: TRBV28
J gene: TRBJ1-1

CDR3 protein: CASSLGGQPNTEAFF
clone size: many
V gene: TRBV5-1
J gene: TRBJ1-1

CDR3 protein: CSVGNGQSYGYTF
clone size: many
V gene: TRBV29-1
J gene: TRBJ1-2

CDR3 protein: CASSQPDRDYTEAFF
clone size: once
V gene: TRBV6-1
J gene: TRBJ1-1

CDR3 protein: CSAKAGGDYGYTF
clone size: many
V gene: TRBV20-1
J gene: TRBJ1-2

CDR3 protein: CATSRVNRTSYEQYF
clone size: many
V gene: TRBV15
J gene: TRBJ2-7

CDR3 protein: CATITGDQPQHF
clone size: NA
V gene: TRBV28
J gene: TRBJ1-5

CDR3 protein: CASSQDPWGGYEQYF
clone size: NA
V gene: TRBV4-2
J gene: TRBJ2-7

CDR3 protein: CASSYGIGAKQPQHF
clone size: many
V gene: TRBV6-2/TRBV6-3
J gene: TRBJ1-5

CDR3 protein: CASIGSVLSGNTIYF
clone size: once
V gene: TRBV12-3/TRBV12-4
J gene: TRBJ1-3

CDR3 protein: CASSEARAGGPTGELFF
clone size: many
V gene: TRBV2
J gene: TRBJ2-2

CDR3 protein: CASSEAWTGRQPQHF
clone size: NA
V gene: TRBV6-1
J gene: TRBJ1-5

CDR3 protein: CASSLVVGPGGTEAFF
clone size: many
V gene: TRBV7-9
J gene: TRBJ1-1

CDR3 protein: CASSLATQGEQYF
clone size: many
V gene: TRBV7-2
J gene: TRBJ2-7

CDR3 protein: CATSEATGEETQYF
clone size: many
V gene: TRBV24-1
J gene: TRBJ2-5

CDR3 protein: CASKIQGYTEAFF
clone size: few
V gene: TRBV6-1
J gene: TRBJ1-1

CDR3 protein: CSVQTRDRDFYGYTF
clone size: many
V gene: TRBV29-1
J gene: TRBJ1-2

CDR3 protein: CAASDALQRATGELFF
clone size: NA
V gene: TRBV24-1
J gene: TRBJ2-2

CDR3 protein: CSGGTGYGYTF
clone size: many
V gene: TRBV29-1
J gene: TRBJ1-2

CDR3 protein: CASSLRVGFYEQYF
clone size: many
V gene: TRBV28
J gene: TRBJ2-7

CDR3 protein: CASSERYRTINQPQHF
clone size: few
V gene: TRBV6-1
J gene: TRBJ1-5

CDR3 protein: CASSLRLAVYEQYF
clone size: many
V gene: TRBV12-3/TRBV12-4
J gene: TRBJ2-7

CDR3 protein: CASSQDAGNTIYF
clone size: many
V gene: TRBV4-3
J gene: TRBJ1-3

CDR3 protein: CSARDRSGNYGYTF
clone size: many
V gene: TRBV20-1
J gene: TRBJ1-2

CDR3 protein: CASSLTSPGVSPLHF
clone size: NA
V gene: TRBV7-2
J gene: TRBJ1-6

CDR3 protein: CASSVQWRGQYNSPLHF
clone size: many
V gene: TRBV4-1
J gene: TRBJ1-6

CDR3 protein: CASSAGLDYGYIF
clone size: few
V gene: TRBV2
J gene: TRBJ1-2

CDR3 protein: CSARGQGGNQPQHF
clone size: many
V gene: TRBV20-1
J gene: TRBJ1-5